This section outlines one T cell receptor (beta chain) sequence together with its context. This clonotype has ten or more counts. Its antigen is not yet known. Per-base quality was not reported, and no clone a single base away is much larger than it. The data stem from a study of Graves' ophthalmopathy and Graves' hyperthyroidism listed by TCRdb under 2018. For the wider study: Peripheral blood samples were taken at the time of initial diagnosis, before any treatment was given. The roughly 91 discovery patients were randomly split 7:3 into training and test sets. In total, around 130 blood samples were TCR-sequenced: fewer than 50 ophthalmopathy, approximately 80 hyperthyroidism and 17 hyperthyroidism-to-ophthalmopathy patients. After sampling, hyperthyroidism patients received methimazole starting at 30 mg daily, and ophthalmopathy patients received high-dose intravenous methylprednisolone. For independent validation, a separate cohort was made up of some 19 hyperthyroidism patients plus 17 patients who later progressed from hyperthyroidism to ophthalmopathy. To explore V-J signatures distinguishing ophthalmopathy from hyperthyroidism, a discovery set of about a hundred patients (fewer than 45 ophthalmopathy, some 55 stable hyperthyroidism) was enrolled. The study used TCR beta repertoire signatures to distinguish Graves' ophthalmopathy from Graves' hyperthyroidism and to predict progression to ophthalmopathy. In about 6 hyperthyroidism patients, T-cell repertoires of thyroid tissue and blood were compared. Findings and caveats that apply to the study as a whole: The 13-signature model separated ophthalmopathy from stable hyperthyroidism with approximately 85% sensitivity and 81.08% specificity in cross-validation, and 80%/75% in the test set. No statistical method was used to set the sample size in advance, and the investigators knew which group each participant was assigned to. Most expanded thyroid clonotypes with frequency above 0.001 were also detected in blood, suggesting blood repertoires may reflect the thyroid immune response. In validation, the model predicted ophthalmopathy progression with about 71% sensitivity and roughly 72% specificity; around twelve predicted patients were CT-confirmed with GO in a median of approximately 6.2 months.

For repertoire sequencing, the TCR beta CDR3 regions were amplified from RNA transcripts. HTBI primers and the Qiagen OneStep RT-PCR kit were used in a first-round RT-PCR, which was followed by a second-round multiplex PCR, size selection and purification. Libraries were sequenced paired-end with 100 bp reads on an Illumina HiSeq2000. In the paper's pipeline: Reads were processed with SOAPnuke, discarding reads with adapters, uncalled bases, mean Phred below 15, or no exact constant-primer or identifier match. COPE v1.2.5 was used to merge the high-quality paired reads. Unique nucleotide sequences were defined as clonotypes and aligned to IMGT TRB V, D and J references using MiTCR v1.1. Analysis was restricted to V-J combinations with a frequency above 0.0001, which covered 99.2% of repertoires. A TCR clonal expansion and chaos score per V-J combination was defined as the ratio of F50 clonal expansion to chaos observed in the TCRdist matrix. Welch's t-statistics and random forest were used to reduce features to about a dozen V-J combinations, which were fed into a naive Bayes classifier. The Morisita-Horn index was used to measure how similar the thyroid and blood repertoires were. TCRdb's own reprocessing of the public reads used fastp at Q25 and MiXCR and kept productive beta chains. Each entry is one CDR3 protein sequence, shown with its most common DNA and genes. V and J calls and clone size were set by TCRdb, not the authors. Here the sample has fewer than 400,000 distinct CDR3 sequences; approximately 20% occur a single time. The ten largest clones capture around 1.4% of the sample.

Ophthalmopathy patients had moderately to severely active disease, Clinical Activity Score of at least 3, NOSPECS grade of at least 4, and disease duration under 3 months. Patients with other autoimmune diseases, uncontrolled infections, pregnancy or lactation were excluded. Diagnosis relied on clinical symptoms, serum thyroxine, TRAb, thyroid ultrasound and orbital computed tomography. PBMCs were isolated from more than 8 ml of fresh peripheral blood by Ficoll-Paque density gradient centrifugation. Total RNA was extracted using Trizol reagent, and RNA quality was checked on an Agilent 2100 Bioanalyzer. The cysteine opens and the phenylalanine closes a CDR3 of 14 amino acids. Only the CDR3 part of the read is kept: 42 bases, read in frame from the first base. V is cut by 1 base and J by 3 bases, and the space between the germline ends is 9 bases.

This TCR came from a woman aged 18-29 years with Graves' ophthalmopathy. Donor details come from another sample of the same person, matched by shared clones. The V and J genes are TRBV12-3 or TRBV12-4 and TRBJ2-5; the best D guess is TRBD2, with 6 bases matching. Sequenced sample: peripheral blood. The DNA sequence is TGTGCCAGCAGTTTAGGCGGGGCGAAAGAGACCCAGTACTTC. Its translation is CASSLGGAKETQYF.